The 10 T cell receptor beta chains below come from one sample, sequenced in a study of blood T cells in healthy people across ages. The authors ran a second PCR of roughly 7 to 11 cycles using a sample-barcoded 5' primer and a J-beta primer mix. TCRdb analysed the 5' RACE reads with MiXCR anew, one entry per CDR3 protein. The top ten clones hold about 15% of a sample with hundreds of thousands of distinct CDR3 sequences, under 30% of them seen once. Sequencing was done on a sample of blood. The receptors were sampled from a woman of 80 years or more in good health.

As for this clonotype: At one boundary the junction diverges from the germline segment, which might be a read error. The chain combines TRBV20-1 with TRBJ2-3; a possible D gene is TRBD1 (5 bases). Germline assignment: CDR1 DFQATT and CDR2 SNEGSKA (reference sequence). The CDR3 has 15 amino acids. Here the CDR3 reads CGASATGAFTDTQYF. The CDR3 DNA sequence: TGCGGTGCTAGTGCCACAGGCGCCTTCACAGATACGCAGTATTTT.

This clonotype was seen at least ten times. This may be a read error, as it is one base from a much larger clone. V is TRBV7-2 and J is TRBJ2-5; D is perhaps TRBD1 (6 bases). CDR1 is SGHTA, CDR2 FQGNSA, per germline. The CDR3 is 14 residues long. The ends were cut back, 5 bases at V and 11 bases at J, with 21 bases in the middle. CDR3: CASSARERKGHQYF. CDR3 nucleotides: TGTGCCAGCAGCGCCCGGGAAAGAAAGGGACATCAGTACTTC.

The J gene is TRBJ1-3, the V gene TRBV28; D not certain. The CDR3 spans 16 residues. V was clipped by 1 base and J by 5 bases, with 15 bases between them. The V gene's germline CDR1 is MDHEN and CDR2 SYDVKM. The CDR3 region has the DNA TGTGCCAGCAGTTTATCATCCCGGGGAGGCAGAAACACCATATATTTT. Translating it yields CASSLSSRGGRNTIYF.

This clonotype occurred many times. This rearrangement joins TRBV11-2 to TRBJ2-3; D is possibly TRBD1 or TRBD2 (5 bases each). The CDR3 length is 15 residues. V shed 3 bases and J shed 0 bases, with 10 bases lying between them. CDR1 SGHAT and CDR2 FQNNGV come from the germline V gene. CDR3 residues: CASSFMGVSTDTQYF. The DNA for the CDR3 is TGTGCCAGCAGCTTCATGGGGGTTAGCACAGATACGCAGTATTTT.

This clonotype was picked up many times. This chain links TRBV6-1 with TRBJ2-5, with TRBD1 matching over 7 bases. Germline trimming cut 2 bases from V and 2 bases from J; bases unmatched to any gene: 2. Germline lookup yields CDR1 MNHNS and CDR2 SASEGT. The CDR3 has 14 residues. The CDR3 sequence is CASSEQGVQETQYF. CDR3 nucleotide sequence: TGTGCCAGCAGTGAACAGGGGGTTCAAGAGACCCAGTACTTC.

This sequence joins TRBV3-1 and TRBJ2-5; D is ambiguous. Trimming removed 0 bases at V and 5 bases at J, with 7 bases between. The germline V gene encodes CDR1 LGHDT and CDR2 YNNKEL (reference sequence). The CDR3 extends over 13 amino acids. The CDR3 loop reads CASSQDSLETQYF. CDR3 sequence (DNA): TGTGCCAGCAGCCAAGACTCATTGGAGACCCAGTACTTC.

A word on this clonotype: With a much larger clone just one base away, this may be a read error. The chain joins TRBV10-3 to TRBJ2-5, with 14 bases aligning to TRBD2. J gave up 4 bases and V 5 bases, and 9 bases lay outside the gene matches. The CDR3 loop spans 17 amino acids. Germline values: CDR1 ENHRY, CDR2 SYGVKD. CDR3 nucleotides: TGTGCCATCAGTAAAGGACTAGCGGGGGGAGTACGAGAGACCCAGTACTTC. Its translation is CAISKGLAGGVRETQYF.

With regard to this clonotype: Just one base apart from a much larger clone, this may be a read error. V usage is TRBV4-2 and J usage is TRBJ2-2, with 8 positions matching TRBD2. CDR1 and CDR2 (germline): LGHNA, YNFKEQ. The CDR3 length is 17 residues. This CDR3 reads CASSPTGGGPNTGERFF. The CDR3, as DNA: TGTGCCAGCAGCCCTACCGGCGGGGGGCCGAACACCGGGGAGCGGTTTTTT.

This clonotype was found many times. The rearrangement joins TRBV15 to TRBJ2-7, with D possibly matching TRBD1 (6 bases). V lost 0 bases and J 0 bases, leaving 12 bases between the germline ends. This CDR3 spans 16 amino acids. The V gene's germline CDR1 is LNHNV and CDR2 YYDKDF (reference sequence). The CDR3 is CATSREYDRSSYEQYF. The CDR3 bases are TGTGCCACCAGCAGAGAGTACGACAGGAGCTCCTACGAGCAGTACTTC. Complete variable domain (other parts from reference TRBV15 and TRBJ2-7): DAMVIQNPRYQVTQFGKPVTLSCSQTLNHNVMYWYQQKSSQAPKLLFHYYDKDFNNEADTPDNFQSRRPNTSFCFLDIRSPGLGDTAMYLCATSREYDRSSYEQYFGPGTRLTVT.

A word on this clonotype: Being one base from a much bigger clone, this may be a read error. The chain is built from TRBV10-3 and TRBJ2-5; TRBD2 matches 8 bases. Matching the DNA end better, TRBJ2-1 makes the J call doubtful. The CDR3 is 16 amino acids. From germline, CDR1 is ENHRY and CDR2 SYGVKD. CDR3 in DNA: TGTGCCATCAGTGAGTCAGGCGGGGGGCGCCAAGAGACCCAGTTCTTC. This translates into CAISESGGGRQETQFF.